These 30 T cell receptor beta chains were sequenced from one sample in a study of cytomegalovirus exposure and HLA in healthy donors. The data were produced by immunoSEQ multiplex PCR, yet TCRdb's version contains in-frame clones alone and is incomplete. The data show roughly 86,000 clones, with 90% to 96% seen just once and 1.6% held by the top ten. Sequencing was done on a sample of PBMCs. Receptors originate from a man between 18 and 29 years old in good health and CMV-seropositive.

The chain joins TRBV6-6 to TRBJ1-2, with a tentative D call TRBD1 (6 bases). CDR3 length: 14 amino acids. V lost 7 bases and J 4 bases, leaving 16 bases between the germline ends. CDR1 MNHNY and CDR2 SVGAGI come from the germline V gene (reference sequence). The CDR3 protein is CASTIRGTFYGYTF. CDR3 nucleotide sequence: TGTGCCAGCACCATCAGGGGCACCTTCTATGGCTACACCTTC.

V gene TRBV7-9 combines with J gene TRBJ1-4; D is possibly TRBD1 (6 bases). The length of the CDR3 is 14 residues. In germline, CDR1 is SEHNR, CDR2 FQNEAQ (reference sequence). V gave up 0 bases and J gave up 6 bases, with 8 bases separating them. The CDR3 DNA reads TGTGCCAGCAGCTTAGCGGGGGCGGATGAAAAACTGTTTTTT. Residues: CASSLAGADEKLFF. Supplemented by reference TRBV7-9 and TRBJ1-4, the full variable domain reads DTGVSQNPRHKITKRGQNVTFRCDPISEHNRLYWYRQTLGQGPEFLTYFQNEAQLEKSRLLSDRFSAERPKGSFSTLEIQRTEQGDSAMYLCASSLAGADEKLFFGSGTQLSVL.

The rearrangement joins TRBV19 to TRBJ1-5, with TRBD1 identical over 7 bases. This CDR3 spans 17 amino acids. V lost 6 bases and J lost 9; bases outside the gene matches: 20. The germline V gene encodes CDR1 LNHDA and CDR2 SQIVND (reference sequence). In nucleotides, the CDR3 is TGTGCCAGTAGCCGATTCTGGAGACAGGGAGCTCCTGCGCCCCAGCATTTT. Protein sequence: CASSRFWRQGAPAPQHF. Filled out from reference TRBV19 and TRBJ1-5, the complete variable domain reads DGGITQSPKYLFRKEGQNVTLSCEQNLNHDAMYWYRQDPGQGLRLIYYSQIVNDFQKGDIAEGYSVSREKKESFPLTVTSAQKNPTAFYLCASSRFWRQGAPAPQHFGDGTRLSIL.

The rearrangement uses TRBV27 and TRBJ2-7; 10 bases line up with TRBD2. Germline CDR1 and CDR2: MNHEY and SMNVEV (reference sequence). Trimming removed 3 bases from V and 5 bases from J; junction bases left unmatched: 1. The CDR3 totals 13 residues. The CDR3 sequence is CASSLSGRDEQYF. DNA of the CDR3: TGTGCCAGCAGTTTGAGCGGGAGGGACGAGCAGTACTTC.

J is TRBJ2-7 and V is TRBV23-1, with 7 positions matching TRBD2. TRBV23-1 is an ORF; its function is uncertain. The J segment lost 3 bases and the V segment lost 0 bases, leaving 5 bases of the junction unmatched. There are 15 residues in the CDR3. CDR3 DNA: TGCGCCAGCAGTCAATCCCCGCTAGCGGACTACGAGCAGTACTTC. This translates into CASSQSPLADYEQYF.

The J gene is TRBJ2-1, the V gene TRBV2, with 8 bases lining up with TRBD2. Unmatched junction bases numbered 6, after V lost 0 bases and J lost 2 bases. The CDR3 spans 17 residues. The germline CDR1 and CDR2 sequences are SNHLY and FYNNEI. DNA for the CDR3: TGTGCCAGCAGTGAAGCGGGGGCAGCGGGAGCCTACAATGAGCAGTTCTTC. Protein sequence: CASSEAGAAGAYNEQFF.

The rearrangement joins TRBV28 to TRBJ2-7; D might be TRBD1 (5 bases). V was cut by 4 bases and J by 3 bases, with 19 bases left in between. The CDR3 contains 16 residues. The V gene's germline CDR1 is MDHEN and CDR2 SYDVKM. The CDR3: CASSSLKTVINYEQYF. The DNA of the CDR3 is TGTGCCAGCAGTTCCCTAAAGACAGTTATCAACTACGAGCAGTACTTC.

CDR3 bases: TGCGCCAGCAGTGAGATGGGCCAGGGGCTCATCGGCTACACCTTC. Translated, it gives CASSEMGQGLIGYTF. The J gene is TRBJ1-2, the V gene TRBV10-2, with D tentatively TRBD1 (6 bases). Germline-derived CDR1 and CDR2 are WSHSY and SAAADI. V lost 2 bases, J lost 8 bases, and 18 bases lay in between. The CDR3 is made up of 15 amino acids.

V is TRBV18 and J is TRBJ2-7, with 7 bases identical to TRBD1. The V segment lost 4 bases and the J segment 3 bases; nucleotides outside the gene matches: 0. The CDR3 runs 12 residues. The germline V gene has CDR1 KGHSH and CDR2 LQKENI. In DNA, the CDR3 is TGTGCCAGCTCACGGGACAGCTACGAGCAGTACTTC. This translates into CASSRDSYEQYF.

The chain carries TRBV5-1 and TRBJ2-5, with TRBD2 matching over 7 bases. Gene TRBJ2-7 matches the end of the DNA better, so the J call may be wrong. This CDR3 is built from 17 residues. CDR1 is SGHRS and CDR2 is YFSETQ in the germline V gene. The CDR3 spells CASSPPAAGVRVTEQYF. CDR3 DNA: TGCGCCAGCAGCCCACCCGCGGCGGGAGTAAGGGTAACCGAGCAGTACTTC.

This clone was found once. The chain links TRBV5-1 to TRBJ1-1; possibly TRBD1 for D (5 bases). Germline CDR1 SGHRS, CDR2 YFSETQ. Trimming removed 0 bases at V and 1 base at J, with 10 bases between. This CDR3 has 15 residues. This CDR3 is CASSLAGRANTEAFF. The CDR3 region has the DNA TGCGCCAGCAGCTTGGCGGGCAGGGCGAACACTGAAGCTTTCTTT.

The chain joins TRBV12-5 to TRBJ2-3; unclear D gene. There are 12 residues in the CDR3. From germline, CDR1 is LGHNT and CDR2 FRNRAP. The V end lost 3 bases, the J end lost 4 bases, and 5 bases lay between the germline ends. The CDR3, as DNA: TGTGCTAGTGGTTTCCGAGCAGATACGCAGTATTTT. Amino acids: CASGFRADTQYF.

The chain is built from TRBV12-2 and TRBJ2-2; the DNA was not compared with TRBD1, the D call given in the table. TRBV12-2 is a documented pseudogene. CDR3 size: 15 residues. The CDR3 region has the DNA TGTGCAAGTCGCTTAGGAGCAGGGGACGCCGGGGAGCTGTTTTTT. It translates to CASRLGAGDAGELFF.

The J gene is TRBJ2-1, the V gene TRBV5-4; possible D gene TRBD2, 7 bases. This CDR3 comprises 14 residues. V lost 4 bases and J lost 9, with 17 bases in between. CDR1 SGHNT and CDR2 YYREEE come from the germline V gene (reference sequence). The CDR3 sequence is CASSDGLGGGEQFF. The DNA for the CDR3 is TGTGCCAGCAGCGATGGACTGGGAGGGGGTGAGCAGTTCTTC.

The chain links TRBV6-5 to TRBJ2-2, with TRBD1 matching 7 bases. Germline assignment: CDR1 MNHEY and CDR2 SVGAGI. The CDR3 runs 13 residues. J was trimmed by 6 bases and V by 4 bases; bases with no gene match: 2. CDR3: CASSWQGAGELFF. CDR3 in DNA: TGTGCCAGCAGTTGGCAGGGGGCCGGGGAGCTGTTTTTT.

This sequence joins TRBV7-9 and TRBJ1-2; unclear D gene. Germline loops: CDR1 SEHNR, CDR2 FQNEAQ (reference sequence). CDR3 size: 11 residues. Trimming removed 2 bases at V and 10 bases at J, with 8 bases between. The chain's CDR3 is CASSLLGSYTF. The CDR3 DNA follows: TGTGCCAGCAGCTTACTAGGATCCTACACCTTC. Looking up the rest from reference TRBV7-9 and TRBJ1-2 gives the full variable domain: DTGVSQNPRHKITKRGQNVTFRCDPISEHNRLYWYRQTLGQGPEFLTYFQNEAQLEKSRLLSDRFSAERPKGSFSTLEIQRTEQGDSAMYLCASSLLGSYTFGSGTRLTVV.

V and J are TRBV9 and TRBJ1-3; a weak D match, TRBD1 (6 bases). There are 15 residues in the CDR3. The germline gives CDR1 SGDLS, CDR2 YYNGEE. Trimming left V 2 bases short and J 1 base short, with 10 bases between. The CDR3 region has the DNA TGTGCCAGCAGCGTGACAGGCACTTCTGGAAACACCATATATTTT. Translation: CASSVTGTSGNTIYF.

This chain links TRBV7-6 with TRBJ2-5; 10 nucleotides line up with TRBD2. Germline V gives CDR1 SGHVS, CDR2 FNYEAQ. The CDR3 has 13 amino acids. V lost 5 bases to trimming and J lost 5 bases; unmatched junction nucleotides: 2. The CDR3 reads CASSAGLAETQYF. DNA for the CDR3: TGTGCCAGCAGCGCGGGACTAGCGGAGACCCAGTACTTC.

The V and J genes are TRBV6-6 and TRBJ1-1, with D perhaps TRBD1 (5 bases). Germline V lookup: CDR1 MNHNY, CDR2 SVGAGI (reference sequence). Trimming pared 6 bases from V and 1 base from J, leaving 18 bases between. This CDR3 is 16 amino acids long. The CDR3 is CASRSRIAGPNTEAFF. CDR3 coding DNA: TGTGCCAGCAGGTCAAGAATAGCAGGGCCGAACACTGAAGCTTTCTTT.

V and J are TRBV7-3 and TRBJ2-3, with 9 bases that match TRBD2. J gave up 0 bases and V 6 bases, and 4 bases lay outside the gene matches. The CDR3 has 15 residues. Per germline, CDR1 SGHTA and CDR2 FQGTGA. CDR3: CASSDSGSSTDTQYF. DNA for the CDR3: TGTGCCAGCAGTGATAGCGGGAGCAGCACAGATACGCAGTATTTT.

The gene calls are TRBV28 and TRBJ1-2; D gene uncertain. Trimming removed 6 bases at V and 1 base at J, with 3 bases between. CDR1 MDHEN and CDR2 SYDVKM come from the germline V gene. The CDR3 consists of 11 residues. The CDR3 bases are TGTGCCAGCAGCATTAACTATGGCTACACCTTC. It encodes CASSINYGYTF.

CDR3: CASSPPLGVGGYTF. In nucleotides, the CDR3 is TGTGCCAGCAGTCCCCCTTTAGGGGTTGGTGGCTACACCTTC. The chain employs TRBV27 and TRBJ1-2; possibly TRBD1 for D (5 bases). Trimming took 5 bases from V and 7 from J, leaving 17 bases between them. This CDR3 contains 14 residues. The germline CDR1 and CDR2 sequences are MNHEY and SMNVEV (reference sequence).

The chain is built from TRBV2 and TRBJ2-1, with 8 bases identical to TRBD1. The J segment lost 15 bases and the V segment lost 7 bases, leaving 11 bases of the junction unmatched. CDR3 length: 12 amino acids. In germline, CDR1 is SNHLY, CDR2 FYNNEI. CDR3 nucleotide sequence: TGTGCCAGCACACTGACAGGGGCGGGTTCGTTCTTC. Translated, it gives CASTLTGAGSFF.

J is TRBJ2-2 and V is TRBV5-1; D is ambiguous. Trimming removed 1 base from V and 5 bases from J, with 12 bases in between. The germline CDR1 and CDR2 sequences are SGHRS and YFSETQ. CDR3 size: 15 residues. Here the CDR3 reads CASSLSLQETGELFF. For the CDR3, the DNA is TGCGCCAGCAGCTTGTCACTACAAGAGACCGGGGAGCTGTTTTTT.

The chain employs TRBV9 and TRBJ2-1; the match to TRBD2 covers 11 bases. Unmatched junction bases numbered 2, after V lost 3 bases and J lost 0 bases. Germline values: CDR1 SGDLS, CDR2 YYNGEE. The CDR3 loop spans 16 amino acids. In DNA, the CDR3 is TGTGCCAGCAGCGGACTAGCGGGGCGCTCCTACAATGAGCAGTTCTTC. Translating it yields CASSGLAGRSYNEQFF.

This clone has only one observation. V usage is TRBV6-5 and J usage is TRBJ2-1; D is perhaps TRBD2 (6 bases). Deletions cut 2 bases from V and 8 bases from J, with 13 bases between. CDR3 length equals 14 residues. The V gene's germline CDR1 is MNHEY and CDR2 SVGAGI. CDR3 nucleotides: TGTGCCAGCAGTTACAGAACTAGGAGGGATGAGCAGTTCTTC. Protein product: CASSYRTRRDEQFF.

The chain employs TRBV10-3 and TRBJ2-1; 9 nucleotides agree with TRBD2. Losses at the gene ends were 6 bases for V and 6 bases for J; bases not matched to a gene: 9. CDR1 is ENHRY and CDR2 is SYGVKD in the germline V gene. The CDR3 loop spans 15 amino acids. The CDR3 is CAISISGRAGNEQFF. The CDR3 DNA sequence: TGTGCCATCAGCATTAGCGGGAGAGCTGGCAATGAGCAGTTCTTC.

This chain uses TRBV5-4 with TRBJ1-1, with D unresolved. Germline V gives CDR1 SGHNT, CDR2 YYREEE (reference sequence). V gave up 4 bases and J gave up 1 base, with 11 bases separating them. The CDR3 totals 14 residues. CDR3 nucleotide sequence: TGTGCCAGCAGCGCTAATACAGAGAACACTGAAGCTTTCTTT. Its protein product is CASSANTENTEAFF.

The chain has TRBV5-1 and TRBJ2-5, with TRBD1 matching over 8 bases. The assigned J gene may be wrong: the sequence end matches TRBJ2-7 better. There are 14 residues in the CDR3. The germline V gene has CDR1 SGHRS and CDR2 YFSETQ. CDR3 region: CASSTDRVSVEQYF. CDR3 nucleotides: TGCGCCAGCAGCACGGACAGGGTTTCGGTCGAGCAGTACTTC.

The DNA of the CDR3 is TGTGCCAGCTCACCAAGCGTAGCGGGAGGGAGGAATGAGCAGTTCTTC. Translation: CASSPSVAGGRNEQFF. The chain employs TRBV18 and TRBJ2-1, with 11 bases fitting TRBD2. J gave up 7 bases and V 2 bases, and 7 bases lay outside the gene matches. Per the germline V gene, CDR1 is KGHSH and CDR2 is LQKENI. This CDR3 region has 16 residues.